The T cell receptor beta chain described here comes from a study of cytomegalovirus exposure and HLA in healthy donors. The CDR3 is 16 amino acids. V lost 3 bases to trimming and J lost 3 bases; unmatched junction nucleotides: 9. Germline V gene lookup returns CDR1 SGHTA and CDR2 FQGTGA. Repertoires were generated with immunoSEQ multiplex PCR, while TCRdb's copy carries only in-frame clones and drops some. The sample has approximately 97,000 clones; about 94% are singletons. About this clone: Its antigen is not known.

The study's findings and limits: Reports showed the classifier diagnosing cytomegalovirus status with high specificity and sensitivity. Through in vitro validation, a few CMV-associated chains were shown to be specific for CMV antigens. Listed as cytomegalovirus-associated were 150 or so TCR beta chains.

The donors were members of the validation cohort, which comprised about 120 subjects and was separate from the first cohort of 666 subjects. The chain couples TRBV7-3 to TRBJ2-5, with 8 bases identical to TRBD2. The TCR sequence derives from a woman aged 18-29 years in good health and CMV-seronegative. The sample was PBMCs. This CDR3 reads CASSFRLAGNEETQYF. Written as DNA, the CDR3 is TGTGCCAGCAGCTTCCGCTTAGCGGGGAATGAAGAGACCCAGTACTTC.